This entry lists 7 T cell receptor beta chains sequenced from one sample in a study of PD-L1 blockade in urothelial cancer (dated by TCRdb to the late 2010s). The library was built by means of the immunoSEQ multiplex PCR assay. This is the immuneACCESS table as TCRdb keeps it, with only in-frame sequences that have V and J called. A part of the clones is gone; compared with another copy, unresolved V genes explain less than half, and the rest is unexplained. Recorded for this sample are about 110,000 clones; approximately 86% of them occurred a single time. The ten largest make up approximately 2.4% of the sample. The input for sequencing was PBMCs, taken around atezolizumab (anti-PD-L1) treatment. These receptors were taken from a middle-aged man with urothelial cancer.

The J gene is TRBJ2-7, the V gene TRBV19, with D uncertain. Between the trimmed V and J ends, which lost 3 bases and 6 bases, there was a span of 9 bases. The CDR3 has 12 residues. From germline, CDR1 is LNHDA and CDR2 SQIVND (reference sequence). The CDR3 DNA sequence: TGTGCCAGTAGTATGCAGCCGGGCGAGCAGTACTTC. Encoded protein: CASSMQPGEQYF.

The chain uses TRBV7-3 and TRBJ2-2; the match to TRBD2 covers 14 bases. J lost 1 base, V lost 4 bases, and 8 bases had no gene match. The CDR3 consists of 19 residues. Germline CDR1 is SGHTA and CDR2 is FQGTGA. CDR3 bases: TGTGCCAGCAGCTCAAGATGGGGGACTAGCGGGAGGAACACCGGGGAGCTGTTTTTT. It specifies CASSSRWGTSGRNTGELFF.

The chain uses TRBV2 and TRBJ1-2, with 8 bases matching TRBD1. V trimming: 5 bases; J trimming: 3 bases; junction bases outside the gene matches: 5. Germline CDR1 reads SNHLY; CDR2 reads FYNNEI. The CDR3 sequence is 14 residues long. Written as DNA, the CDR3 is TGTGCCAGCAGTTCTCAGGGGGCGGACTATGGCTACACCTTC. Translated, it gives CASSSQGADYGYTF.

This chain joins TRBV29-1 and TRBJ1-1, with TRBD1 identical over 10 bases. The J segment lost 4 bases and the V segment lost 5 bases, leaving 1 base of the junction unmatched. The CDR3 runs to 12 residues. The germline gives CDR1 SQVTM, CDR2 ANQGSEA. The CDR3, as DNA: TGCAGCGTTCGGGACAGGGGCACTGAAGCTTTCTTT. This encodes CSVRDRGTEAFF.

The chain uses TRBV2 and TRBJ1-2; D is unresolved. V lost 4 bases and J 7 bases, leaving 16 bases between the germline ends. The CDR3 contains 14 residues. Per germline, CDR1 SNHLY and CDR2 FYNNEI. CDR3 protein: CASSGSEGGVGYTF. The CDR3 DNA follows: TGTGCCAGCAGTGGGTCAGAGGGCGGGGTTGGCTACACCTTC.

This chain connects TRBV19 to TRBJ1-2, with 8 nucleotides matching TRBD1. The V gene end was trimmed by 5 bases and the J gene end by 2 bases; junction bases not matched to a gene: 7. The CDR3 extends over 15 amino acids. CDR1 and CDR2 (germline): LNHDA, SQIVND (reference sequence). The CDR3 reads CASSARDRPNYGYTF. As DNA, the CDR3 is TGTGCCAGTAGTGCCCGGGACAGGCCGAACTATGGCTACACCTTC.

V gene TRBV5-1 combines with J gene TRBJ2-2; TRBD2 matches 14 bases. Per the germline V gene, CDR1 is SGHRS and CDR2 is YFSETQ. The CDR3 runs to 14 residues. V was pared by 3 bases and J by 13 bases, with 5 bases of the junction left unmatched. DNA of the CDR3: TGCGCCAGCAGCTACGGGACTAGCGGGAGAACGCTGTTTTTT. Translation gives CASSYGTSGRTLFF.